This TCR beta chain was sequenced during a study of shared clonotypes between healthy human individuals. Whole-study results and caveats: Sequencing of the sorted subsets was shown by rarefaction to be incomplete despite large depth.

Sequencing was at deep level. Authors' data handling: Owing to the provision of junction-only sequences devoid of quality scores by immunoSEQ, filtering differed. The protocol was immunoSEQ multiplex PCR, while the TCRdb copy is restricted to in-frame clones and leaves out a portion. For V, J and clone size, that table is used; D and trimming come from the DNA. The sample lists about 95,000 clones, 65% to 70% occurring once. CDR1 and CDR2 from the germline V gene are LNHDA and SQIVND (reference sequence). There are 14 residues in the CDR3. The V segment lost 3 bases and the J segment 6 bases; nucleotides outside the gene matches: 5. About this clone itself: Antigen specificity is unknown.

CD8 memory was a combination that joined CD45RO+ cells with CCR7-negative CD45RA+ TemRA cells. The rearrangement links TRBV19 to TRBJ2-7, with 10 bases identical to TRBD1. The source of this sequence is a man between 25 and 39 years old in good health. The specimen was memory CD8+ T cells sorted from blood. The subset was: CD45RO+ cells pooled with CCR7-negative TemRA cells. The chain's CDR3 is CASSIGTGVTEQYF. The CDR3 DNA is TGTGCCAGTAGTATTGGGACAGGGGTCACCGAGCAGTACTTC.